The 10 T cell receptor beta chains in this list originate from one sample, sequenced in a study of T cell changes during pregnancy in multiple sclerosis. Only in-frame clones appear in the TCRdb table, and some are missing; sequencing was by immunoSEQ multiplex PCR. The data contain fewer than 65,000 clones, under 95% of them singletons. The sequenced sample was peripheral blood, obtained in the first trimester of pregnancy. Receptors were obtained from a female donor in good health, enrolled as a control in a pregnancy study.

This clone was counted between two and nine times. The CDR3 DNA reads TGTGCCAGCAGCAGCTCCGGGACAGGACAACGAGAGCCCCAGCATTTT. Its protein product is CASSSSGTGQREPQHF. The chain recombines TRBV21-1 with TRBJ1-5; TRBD1 reflects the table's D call only, with no check against the DNA. TRBV21-1 is reported as a pseudogene. There are 16 residues in the CDR3.

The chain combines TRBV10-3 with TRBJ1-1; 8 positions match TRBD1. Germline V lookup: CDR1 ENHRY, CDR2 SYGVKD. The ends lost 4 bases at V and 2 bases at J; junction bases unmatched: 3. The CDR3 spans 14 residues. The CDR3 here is CAISGTGINTEAFF. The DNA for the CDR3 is TGTGCCATCAGTGGGACAGGGATCAACACTGAAGCTTTCTTT.

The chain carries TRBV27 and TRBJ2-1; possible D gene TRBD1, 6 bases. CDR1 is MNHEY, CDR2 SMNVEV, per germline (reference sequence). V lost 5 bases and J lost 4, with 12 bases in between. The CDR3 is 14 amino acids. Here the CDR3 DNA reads TGTGCCAGCAGTCTACAGGGACCTTACAATGAGCAGTTCTTC. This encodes CASSLQGPYNEQFF.

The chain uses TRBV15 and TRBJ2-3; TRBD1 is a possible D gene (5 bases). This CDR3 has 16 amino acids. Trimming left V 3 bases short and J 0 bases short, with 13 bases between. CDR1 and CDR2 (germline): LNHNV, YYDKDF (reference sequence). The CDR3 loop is CATSSGALSSTDTQYF. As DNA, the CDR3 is TGTGCCACCAGCAGTGGGGCCCTCTCTAGCACAGATACGCAGTATTTT.

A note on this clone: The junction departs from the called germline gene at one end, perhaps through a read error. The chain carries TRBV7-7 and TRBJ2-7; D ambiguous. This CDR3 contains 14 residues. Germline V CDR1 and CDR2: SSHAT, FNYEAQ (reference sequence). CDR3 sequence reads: CASSRGDDSYEQYF. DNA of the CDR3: TGTGCTAGCAGCCGAGGTGACGATTCCTACGAGCAGTACTTC.

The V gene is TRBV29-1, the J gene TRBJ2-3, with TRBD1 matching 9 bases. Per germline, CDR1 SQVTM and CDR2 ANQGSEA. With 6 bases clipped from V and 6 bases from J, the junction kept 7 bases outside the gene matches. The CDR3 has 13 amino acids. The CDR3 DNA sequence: TGCAGCGTGCTCGGACAGGGGACGGATACGCAGTATTTT. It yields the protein CSVLGQGTDTQYF.

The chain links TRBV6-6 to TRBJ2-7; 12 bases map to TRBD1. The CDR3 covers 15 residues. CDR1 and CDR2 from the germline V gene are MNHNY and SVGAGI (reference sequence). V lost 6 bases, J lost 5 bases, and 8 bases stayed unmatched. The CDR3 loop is CASSYPGQGANEQYF. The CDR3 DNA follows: TGTGCCAGCAGCTATCCGGGACAGGGGGCGAACGAGCAGTACTTC.

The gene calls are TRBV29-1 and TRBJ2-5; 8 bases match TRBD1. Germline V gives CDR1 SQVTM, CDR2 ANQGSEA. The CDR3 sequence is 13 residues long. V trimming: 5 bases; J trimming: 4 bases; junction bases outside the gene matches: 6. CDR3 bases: TGCAGCGTTAGGACAGGGACCCGAGAGACCCAGTACTTC. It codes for CSVRTGTRETQYF.

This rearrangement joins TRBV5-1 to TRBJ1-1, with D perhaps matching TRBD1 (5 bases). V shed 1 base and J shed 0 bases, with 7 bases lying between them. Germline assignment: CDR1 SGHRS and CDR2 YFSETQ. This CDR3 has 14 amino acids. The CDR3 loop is CASSLTGLNTEAFF. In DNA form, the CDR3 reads TGCGCCAGCAGCTTGACAGGCTTGAACACTGAAGCTTTCTTT.

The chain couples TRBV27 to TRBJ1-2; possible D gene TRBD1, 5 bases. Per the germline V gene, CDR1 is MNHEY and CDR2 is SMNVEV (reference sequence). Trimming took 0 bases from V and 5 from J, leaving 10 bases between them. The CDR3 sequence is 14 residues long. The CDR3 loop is CASSLSGQLYGYTF. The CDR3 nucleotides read TGTGCCAGCAGTTTATCGGGGCAGCTATATGGCTACACCTTC.